These 21 T cell receptor beta chains originate from one sample sequenced in a study of CD8+CD57+ T cells in acquired aplastic anemia. CDR3 and TCR beta VDJ profiling relied on a genomic DNA template. TCRdb ran MiXCR on the reads and lists one entry per CDR3 protein. The sample includes 120,000 or so distinct CDR3 sequences, approximately 41% of them seen just once. CD8+CD57+ cell expansion, shown by flow cytometry, had occurred in the patients selected for sequencing. The specimen sequenced was sorted CD4+, CD8+, or CD8+CD57+ T cells (not recorded which) from PBMCs. These receptors were collected from a human donor with aplastic anemia.

This clonotype was counted many times. V gene TRBV5-1 combines with J gene TRBJ1-3, with TRBD1 matching over 7 bases. V lost 0 bases to trimming and J lost 3 bases; unmatched junction nucleotides: 6. Germline V gives CDR1 SGHRS, CDR2 YFSETQ. The CDR3 is 16 amino acids. CDR3: CASSLAGTENGNTIYF. In nucleotides, the CDR3 is TGCGCCAGCAGCTTGGCTGGGACAGAGAATGGAAACACCATATATTTT.

This clonotype was recorded many times. V usage is TRBV7-2 and J usage is TRBJ2-7; 7 nucleotides agree with TRBD2. V dropped 4 bases and J dropped 8; count of bases not matched to a gene: 11. The CDR3 runs 14 residues. CDR1 SGHTA and CDR2 FQGNSA come from the germline V gene. In DNA form, the CDR3 reads TGTGCCAGCAGCTGGACTAGAGGGAGGGGTAAGCAGTACTTC. Encoded protein: CASSWTRGRGKQYF.

This clonotype was counted many times. The chain uses TRBV7-9 and TRBJ2-2; D remains ambiguous. Germline V gene sequence: CDR1 SEHNR, CDR2 FQNEAQ (reference sequence). Trimming took 8 bases from V and 0 from J, leaving 4 bases between them. The CDR3 covers 12 residues. The CDR3 sequence: CASSPNTGELFF. For the CDR3, the DNA is TGTGCCAGCTCACCGAACACCGGGGAGCTGTTTTTT. Complete variable domain (other parts from reference TRBV7-9 and TRBJ2-2): DTGVSQNPRHKITKRGQNVTFRCDPISEHNRLYWYRQTLGQGPEFLTYFQNEAQLEKSRLLSDRFSAERPKGSFSTLEIQRTEQGDSAMYLCASSPNTGELFFGEGSRLTVL.

This chain connects TRBV19 to TRBJ1-1; D perhaps matches TRBD1 (6 bases). Trimming left V 9 bases short and J 10 bases short, with 15 bases between. In germline, CDR1 is LNHDA, CDR2 SQIVND (reference sequence). The CDR3 length is 11 residues. The DNA of the CDR3 is TGTGCCAGCGAGACAGGTCTTCGAGCTTTCTTT. It yields the protein CASETGLRAFF.

This clonotype has a count of ten or more. The chain combines TRBV7-2 with TRBJ1-1; D gene ambiguous. Trimming cost V 3 bases and J 4 bases, with 9 bases left between them. Per the germline V gene, CDR1 is SGHTA and CDR2 is FQGNSA. The CDR3 consists of 13 residues. The CDR3 nucleotides read TGTGCCAGCAGCTTCCGACGATCCACTGAAGCTTTCTTT. Its protein product is CASSFRRSTEAFF.

This clonotype has a count of ten or more. The chain carries TRBV6-1 and TRBJ1-2; possible D gene TRBD1, 5 bases. The germline V gene encodes CDR1 MNHNS and CDR2 SASEGT. The CDR3 totals 14 residues. The V and J ends lost 7 bases and 4 bases respectively, with 16 bases between them. CDR3 sequence (DNA): TGTGCCAGCACTGGGTATTTCGGGGGCTATGGCTACACCTTC. Translating it yields CASTGYFGGYGYTF.

There are many counts of this clonotype. The chain uses TRBV5-6 and TRBJ2-4; 7 bases agree with TRBD2. Trimming cost V 6 bases and J 0 bases; bases outside gene matches: 9. This CDR3 has 16 amino acids. Germline V lookup: CDR1 SGHDT, CDR2 YYEEEE. The CDR3 reads CASIRLADIAKNIQYF. The CDR3 DNA reads TGTGCCAGCATTAGGCTAGCGGATATAGCCAAAAACATTCAGTACTTC.

The chain is built from TRBV6-5 and TRBJ1-1; D possibly corresponds to TRBD1 (6 bases). The CDR3 covers 14 residues. Trimming pared 4 bases from V and 6 bases from J, leaving 15 bases between. From germline, CDR1 is MNHEY and CDR2 SVGAGI. Here the CDR3 reads CASSFYNREPEAFF. The CDR3 region has the DNA TGTGCCAGCAGTTTCTACAACAGGGAACCTGAAGCTTTCTTT.

Details on this clonotype: The limits of the CDR3 on the DNA are not certain, so only TCRdb's listed CDR3 is given. The chain has TRBV7-5 and TRBJ1-2; the table's D call TRBD1 went unverified against the DNA. TRBV7-5 counts as a pseudogene. A total of 16 residues make up the CDR3, ends included. The CDR3 loop is CISVPAAWTGAYGYTF.

In the case of this clonotype: One end of the junction varies from germline; a read error may be responsible. This CDR3 reads CSARDEGGARSYERLFF. The CDR3 DNA is TGCAGTGCTAGAGATGAAGGAGGGGCGCGGAGTTATGAAAGACTGTTTTTT. The V call is TRBV20-1, the J call TRBJ1-4, with a possible D match to TRBD1 (5 bases). CDR3 size: 17 residues. Germline-derived CDR1 and CDR2 are DFQATT and SNEGSKA (reference sequence).

Remarks on this clonotype: An end of the junction does not agree with germline; a read error may underlie this. This chain joins TRBV5-1 and TRBJ2-7; 7 bases are shared with TRBD1. This CDR3 has 15 residues. CDR1 is SGHRS, CDR2 YFSETQ, per germline. The CDR3 loop reads CAGSPGGQAYYEQYF. In DNA, the CDR3 is TGCGCCGGCAGCCCCGGCGGACAGGCGTACTACGAGCAGTACTTC.

This clonotype has ten or more counts. V and J are TRBV11-1 and TRBJ2-1; 7 bases line up with TRBD1. CDR3 size: 14 residues. The V gene's germline CDR1 is SGHAT and CDR2 FQDESV (reference sequence). The trim removed 5 bases at V and 7 bases at J, leaving 8 bases unmatched. CDR3 nucleotides: TGTGCCAGCAGCACTACCGGGACAGCAAATGAGCAGTTCTTC. It specifies CASSTTGTANEQFF.

The chain joins TRBV6-2 or TRBV6-3 to TRBJ1-2; D gene unclear. The germline V gene encodes CDR1 MNHEY and CDR2 SVGEGT. The V end was cut by 3 bases, the J end by 5 bases, with 16 bases between. There are 15 residues in the CDR3. DNA of the CDR3: TGTGCCAGCAGTTATAGAGGGATACCCCAATATGGCTACACCTTC. Translation gives CASSYRGIPQYGYTF.

The CDR3 DNA reads as TGTGCCGAGGCCAGGGGATACTCCTACGAGCAGTACGTC. It is translated as CAEARGYSYEQYV. The chain links TRBV6-1 to TRBJ2-7; possible D gene TRBD1, 6 bases. The CDR3 is 13 residues long. Germline V gene sequence: CDR1 MNHNS, CDR2 SASEGT. Trimming left V 11 bases short and J 0 bases short, with 14 bases between.

This clonotype was observed at least ten times. The V and J genes are TRBV20-1 and TRBJ2-5, with TRBD2 matching 7 bases. The ends lost 0 bases at V and 5 bases at J; junction bases unmatched: 6. CDR3 length: 14 amino acids. Looked up from germline, CDR1 is DFQATT and CDR2 is SNEGSKA (reference sequence). The CDR3 nucleotides read TGCAGTGCTAGAGAACGGGGGAGGGCGGAGACCCAGTACTTC. This gives the protein CSARERGRAETQYF.

This clonotype was seen repeatedly, ten times or more. The rearrangement uses TRBV5-1 and TRBJ2-2; D uncertain. The V and J ends lost 2 bases and 7 bases respectively, with 15 bases between them. The CDR3 runs 15 residues. Germline loops: CDR1 SGHRS, CDR2 YFSETQ. Here the CDR3 reads CASSLEGHRRGELFF. The DNA for the CDR3 is TGCGCCAGCAGCTTAGAAGGGCATCGGCGCGGGGAGCTGTTTTTT.

The chain is built from TRBV12-3 or TRBV12-4 and TRBJ2-1, with 9 nucleotides matching TRBD1. The CDR3 runs to 14 residues. V was pared by 6 bases and J by 4 bases, with 4 bases of the junction left unmatched. The DNA of the CDR3 is TGTGCCAGCAGGCCGGGACAGGGATACAATGAGCAGTTCTTC. Residues: CASRPGQGYNEQFF.

The chain is built from TRBV19 and TRBJ2-1; D is possibly TRBD2 (6 bases). CDR1 LNHDA and CDR2 SQIVND come from the germline V gene (reference sequence). The CDR3 extends over 14 amino acids. The germline V and J ends were trimmed by 9 bases and 1 base, with 13 bases remaining between them. The CDR3 DNA reads as TGTGCCAGCGACCTGGGGGGATCCTACAATGAGCAGTTCTTC. This gives the protein CASDLGGSYNEQFF.

This clonotype was observed at least ten times. The CDR3 nucleotides are TGTGCCAGTAGTCTTTCACTAGGGACTACCCCCAGACAGCAGTACTTC. This codes for CASSLSLGTTPRQQYF. V and J are TRBV19 and TRBJ2-7; 7 nucleotides align to TRBD2. Germline trimming cut 5 bases from V and 8 bases from J; bases unmatched to any gene: 18. Germline V gene sequence: CDR1 LNHDA, CDR2 SQIVND (reference sequence). The CDR3 runs 16 residues.

Worth noting for this clonotype: Germline and junction disagree at one end, which may indicate a read error. The chain couples TRBV10-3 to TRBJ2-4; tentatively, D is TRBD1 or TRBD2 (5 bases each). CDR1 and CDR2 (germline): ENHRY, SYGVKD. The length of the CDR3 is 14 residues. The CDR3, as DNA: TGTGCCAGCAGTGAGGAAGGGGAGAAAAACATTCAGTACTTC. It codes for CASSEEGEKNIQYF.

This chain connects TRBV19 to TRBJ1-2, with D possibly TRBD1 on 5 matching bases. Trimming shortened V by 7 bases and J by 5 bases, and 17 bases separated the two germline ends. The CDR3 runs to 14 residues. Germline CDR1 is LNHDA and CDR2 is SQIVND (reference sequence). The CDR3 protein is CASTGGGRVYGYTF. The CDR3 bases are TGTGCCAGTACCGGAGGAGGCAGGGTATATGGCTACACCTTC.